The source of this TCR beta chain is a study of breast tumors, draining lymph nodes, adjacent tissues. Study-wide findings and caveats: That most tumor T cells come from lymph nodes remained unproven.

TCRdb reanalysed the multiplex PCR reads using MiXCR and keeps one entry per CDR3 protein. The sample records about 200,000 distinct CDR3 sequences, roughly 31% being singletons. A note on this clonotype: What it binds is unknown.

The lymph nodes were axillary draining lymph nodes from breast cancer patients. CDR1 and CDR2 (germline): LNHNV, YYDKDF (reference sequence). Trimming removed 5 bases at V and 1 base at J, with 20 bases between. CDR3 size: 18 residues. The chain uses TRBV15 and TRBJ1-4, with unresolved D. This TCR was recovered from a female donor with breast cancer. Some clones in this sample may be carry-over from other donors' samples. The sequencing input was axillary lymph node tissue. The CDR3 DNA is TGTGCCACCAGCGGGCATCTCTCAACGGTTATAACTAATGAAAAACTGTTTTTT. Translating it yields CATSGHLSTVITNEKLFF.